This T cell receptor (beta chain) derives from a study of OX40 agonist ivuxolimab in advanced cancers. Using immunoSEQ multiplex PCR, the repertoire was profiled, and TCRdb retains in-frame clones only, with some absent. The repertoire consists of tens of thousands of clones, with 70% to 85% occurring once and the leading ten covering about 6%. This clone came up a few times. As yet, its antigen is unknown. Points from the study as a whole: The antigens recognized by the expanded peripheral T cells, that is their antigen specificity, were not determined. With doses of 0.1-3.0 mg/kg, partial responders showed among the lowest clonal expansion.

This clonotype originated in an adult with an advanced solid tumor such as melanoma, head and neck, liver or kidney cancer. Source: CD4+ or CD8+ T cells sorted from blood, taken in a trial of the OX40 agonist ivuxolimab.

This CDR3 reads CASSRPQGQAFF. The CDR3 DNA sequence: TGTGCCAGCTCACGTCCTCAGGGCCAAGCTTTCTTT. The chain employs TRBV18 and TRBJ1-1; maybe TRBD1 (5 bases). In germline, CDR1 is KGHSH, CDR2 LQKENI. V was cut by 4 bases and J by 9 bases, with 12 bases left in between. The CDR3 sequence is 12 residues long. The complete variable domain, with remaining parts taken from reference TRBV18 and TRBJ1-1, reads NAGVMQNPRHLVRRRGQEARLRCSPMKGHSHVYWYRQLPEEGLKFMVYLQKENIIDESGMPKERFSAEFPKEGPSILRIQQVVRGDSAAYFCASSRPQGQAFFGQGTRLTVV.